A selection of T cell receptor beta chains follows, all from one sample in a study of siplizumab effects on memory and regulatory T cells. Sequencing was performed with immunoSEQ multiplex PCR; in TCRdb, only in-frame clones are kept and a portion is missing. The sample includes about 120,000 clones, around 94% of them seen just once. The sample was non-Treg CD4+ T cells sorted from blood. The receptor set was obtained from a human donor in good health. CDR3s leave out the opening cysteine and the closing phenylalanine or tryptophan. A D gene is named only where the DNA matches it firmly.

>TRBJ2-1|TRBV4-2|17|TRBD2
ASSQGTSGTSTYYNEQF
>TRBJ2-7|TRBV2|12|.
ASSVTGYLREQY
>TRBJ1-1|TRBV6-5|11|.
ASNGQLNTEAF
>TRBJ1-2|TRBV19|15|.
ASSIRSTGPTAYGYT
>TRBJ2-2|TRBV7-9|13|TRBD2
ASSATSGLAGELF
>TRBJ2-5|TRBV5-1|13|TRBD2
ASSHLAGAGETQY
>TRBJ1-5|TRBV19|11|TRBD1
ASSFQGDQPQH
>TRBJ2-2|TRBV6-5|11|.
ASSYSNPGELF
>TRBJ2-2|TRBV18|15|TRBD1
ASSPAGQGSNTGELF
>TRBJ2-2|TRBV5-6|14|TRBD1
ASSTYSTGFTGELF
>TRBJ1-1|TRBV11-3|11|.
ASSTGLGTEAF
>TRBJ1-1|TRBV10-1|12|.
ASSDGTLGTEAF
>TRBJ2-7|TRBV2|10|.
ASSGQVYEQY
>TRBJ1-1|TRBV21-1|15|.
ASSKSWSKGGYGEAF
>TRBJ1-1|TRBV2|9|.
ASSRETEAF
>TRBJ1-1|TRBV4-2|18|.
ASSPRGTLGPTRRFTEAF
>TRBJ2-7|TRBV30|13|TRBD1
AWSAWTGSSYEQY
>TRBJ2-7|TRBV28|14|.
ASLSYGGGQGYEQY
>TRBJ2-2|TRBV6-5|12|TRBD1
ASSRGQGTGELF
>TRBJ2-7|TRBV6-5|13|.
ASSYDSSWTYEQY
>TRBJ2-1|TRBV9|16|TRBD1
ASSVTIPGTGTYNEQF
>TRBJ2-7|TRBV5-1|14|TRBD1
ASLSGTGGHSYEQY
>TRBJ1-5|TRBV29-1|11|TRBD1
SVGQGRDQPQH
>TRBJ2-7|TRBV21-1|17|.
ASSKASGDSQAPYYEQY
>TRBJ2-7|TRBV25-1|10|.
ASRDKIYEQY
>TRBJ2-3|TRBV5-1|14|TRBD2
ASSFYPSGSTDTQY
>TRBJ1-5|TRBV7-9|12|.
ASSLGQGGQPQH
>TRBJ2-7|TRBV27|12|.
ASRPNSGGYEQY
>TRBJ1-2|TRBV19|13|TRBD1
ASTGGQAAGYGYT
>TRBJ2-7|TRBV29-1|11|.
SVDQGPSYEQY
>TRBJ2-3|TRBV30|12|TRBD2
AWSVKRDKDTQY
>TRBJ2-7|TRBV27|15|TRBD1
ATRRRLRQGAVYEQY
>TRBJ2-7|TRBV7-2|13|TRBD1
ASSFAGTGAYEQY
>TRBJ1-2|TRBV7-9|14|TRBD1
ASRPTEGQGAGGYT
>TRBJ1-2|TRBV6-5|13|.
ASSQPNRVLYGYT
>TRBJ1-1|TRBV19|14|.
ASSIVGSRFSPEAF